What follows are 32 T cell receptor beta chains derived from one specimen sequenced in a study of shared clonotypes between healthy human individuals. Here immunoSEQ multiplex PCR was the method, and the copy in TCRdb shows in-frame clones only, minus some. The sample includes about 680,000 clones, roughly 73% of them seen just once. Sequenced: memory CD4+ T cells sorted from blood. Subset meaning: CD45RA-negative fraction. The receptors stem from a woman aged 25 to 39 in good health.

The rearrangement joins TRBV7-7 to TRBJ2-5; 9 bases agree with TRBD1. From germline, CDR1 is SSHAT and CDR2 FNYEAQ (reference sequence). V gave up 5 bases and J gave up 5 bases; unmatched junction bases: 3. This CDR3 comprises 13 residues. The CDR3 sequence is CASSRDRAETQYF. The CDR3 nucleotides read TGTGCCAGCAGCAGGGACAGGGCGGAGACCCAGTACTTC.

This clone was seen a few times. Other DNA sequences within the sample encode an identical CDR3. The chain links TRBV9 to TRBJ2-1, with 7 bases identical to TRBD2. V shed 2 bases and J 0 bases; nucleotides not matched to a gene: 2. Germline loops: CDR1 SGDLS, CDR2 YYNGEE. The CDR3 contains 15 residues. The CDR3 region is CASSVLADSYNEQFF. CDR3 nucleotide sequence: TGTGCCAGCAGCGTTCTAGCGGACTCCTACAATGAGCAGTTCTTC.

J is TRBJ2-1 and V is TRBV2; the match to TRBD2 covers 11 bases. The CDR3 consists of 15 residues. Per the germline V gene, CDR1 is SNHLY and CDR2 is FYNNEI. V was clipped by 6 bases and J by 7 bases; unmatched bases: 8. The DNA of the CDR3 is TGTGCCAGCAGGGAACTAGCGGGAGTACGTAATGAGCAGTTCTTC. Translating gives CASRELAGVRNEQFF.

The chain is built from TRBV28 and TRBJ1-1; D gene unclear. Germline V CDR1 and CDR2: MDHEN, SYDVKM. This CDR3 is built from 16 residues. Trimming cost V 5 bases and J 4 bases, with 20 bases left between them. The CDR3 here is CASSPPRLRGTTEAFF. CDR3 sequence (DNA): TGTGCCAGCAGTCCGCCCCGGCTCCGAGGTACCACTGAAGCTTTCTTT.

With regard to this clone: This sample also contains other DNA sequences that code for the same CDR3. The chain recombines TRBV13 with TRBJ1-2; D may be TRBD1 (5 bases). CDR1 PRHDT and CDR2 FYEKMQ come from the germline V gene (reference sequence). CDR3 length: 14 amino acids. V lost 5 bases to trimming and J lost 5 bases, with 15 bases between them. Here the CDR3 DNA reads TGTGCCAGCAGCCTCGGGACGGGACGATATGGCTACACCTTC. The encoded protein is CASSLGTGRYGYTF.

The CDR3: CASSLSAGANYGYTF. The CDR3 DNA is TGTGCCAGCAGTTTATCTGCAGGGGCGAACTATGGCTACACCTTC. The rearrangement links TRBV27 to TRBJ1-2; a weak D match, TRBD1 (6 bases). There are 15 residues in the CDR3. V lost 0 bases, J lost 2 bases, and 10 bases lay in between. Germline loops: CDR1 MNHEY, CDR2 SMNVEV (reference sequence).

This clone was observed at least ten times. The J gene is TRBJ1-2, the V gene TRBV6-5; 7 bases align to TRBD1. The length of the CDR3 is 14 residues. Germline-derived CDR1 and CDR2 are MNHEY and SVGAGI. V was pared by 5 bases and J by 6 bases, with 9 bases of the junction left unmatched. The CDR3: CASSLRDSLNGYTF. CDR3 bases: TGTGCCAGCAGTCTGAGGGACAGCCTAAATGGCTACACCTTC.

The chain combines TRBV5-4 with TRBJ2-3; tentatively, D is TRBD1 (5 bases). The CDR3 has 15 amino acids. The germline V gene encodes CDR1 SGHNT and CDR2 YYREEE (reference sequence). Trimming pared 2 bases from V and 3 bases from J, leaving 13 bases between. The CDR3 is CASSFGSGQTDTQYF. CDR3 DNA: TGTGCCAGCAGCTTTGGCTCAGGACAAACAGATACGCAGTATTTT. Complete variable domain (other parts from reference TRBV5-4 and TRBJ2-3): ETGVTQSPTHLIKTRGQQVTLRCSSQSGHNTVSWYQQALGQGPQFIFQYYREEENGRGNFPPRFSGLQFPNYSSELNVNALELDDSALYLCASSFGSGQTDTQYFGPGTRLTVL.

This clone was seen more than once but under ten times. The CDR3 DNA reads as TGCGCCAGCAGCCAGACAGGGTTTAGCACAGATACGCAGTATTTT. It translates to CASSQTGFSTDTQYF. This chain connects TRBV10-1 to TRBJ2-3, with 7 positions matching TRBD1. CDR1 is WNHNN, CDR2 SYGVQD, per germline (reference sequence). V shed 6 bases and J 0 bases; nucleotides not matched to a gene: 6. The length of the CDR3 is 15 residues.

The chain uses TRBV5-4 and TRBJ2-2; D not resolved. V shed 1 base and J shed 0 bases, with 7 bases lying between them. The CDR3 extends over 15 amino acids. CDR1 is SGHNT, CDR2 YYREEE, per germline (reference sequence). The CDR3, as DNA: TGTGCCAGCAGCTTGCCCCGAGCGAACACCGGGGAGCTGTTTTTT. Its protein product is CASSLPRANTGELFF.

In its sample, this clone was seen once. The V gene is TRBV2, the J gene TRBJ2-7, with 10 bases that match TRBD2. Germline lookup yields CDR1 SNHLY and CDR2 FYNNEI. This CDR3 comprises 14 residues. The V segment lost 7 bases and the J segment 4 bases; nucleotides outside the gene matches: 7. Here the CDR3 reads CASMRASGSYEQYF. The CDR3 DNA reads as TGTGCCAGCATGAGGGCTAGCGGGAGTTACGAGCAGTACTTC. The full variable domain, in which reference TRBV2 and TRBJ2-7 provide the parts outside the CDR3, is EPEVTQTPSHQVTQMGQEVILRCVPISNHLYFYWYRQILGQKVEFLVSFYNNEISEKSEIFDDQFSVERPDGSNFTLKIRSTKLEDSAMYFCASMRASGSYEQYFGPGTRLTVT.

This rearrangement joins TRBV6-6 to TRBJ1-5; no clear D gene. Germline V lookup: CDR1 MNHNY, CDR2 SVGAGI (reference sequence). Trimming took 6 bases from V and 2 from J, leaving 14 bases between them. The CDR3 spans 15 residues. CDR3: CASRGGGVGNQPQHF. For the CDR3, the DNA is TGTGCCAGCAGAGGAGGAGGAGTTGGCAATCAGCCCCAGCATTTT.

V gene TRBV15 combines with J gene TRBJ2-7, with 11 bases identical to TRBD2. The CDR3 length is 14 residues. The V gene's germline CDR1 is LNHNV and CDR2 YYDKDF (reference sequence). V shed 5 bases, J shed 6 bases, and the junction held 6 bases outside the gene matches. The CDR3 here is CATSPVAGGFEQYF. CDR3 nucleotide sequence: TGTGCCACCAGCCCTGTAGCGGGAGGGTTCGAGCAGTACTTC.

The gene calls are TRBV20-1 and TRBJ1-2, with D unresolved. Germline CDR1 reads DFQATT; CDR2 reads SNEGSKA (reference sequence). The CDR3 sequence is 11 residues long. Deletions cut 6 bases from V and 8 bases from J, with 13 bases between. The CDR3, as DNA: TGCAGTGCACTGACCGGGGAAGGCTACACCTTC. Amino acid sequence: CSALTGEGYTF.

The chain combines TRBV16 with TRBJ2-4; D call uncertain. The CDR3 is made up of 11 amino acids. The germline gives CDR1 KGHSY, CDR2 FQNENV. The V end was cut by 8 bases, the J end by 7 bases, with 9 bases between. Here the CDR3 DNA reads TGTGCCAGCCGGTCGATGAACATTCAGTACTTC. The encoded protein is CASRSMNIQYF.

V is TRBV28 and J is TRBJ1-5, with D tentatively TRBD1 (6 bases). The CDR3 is 16 residues long. Germline lookup yields CDR1 MDHEN and CDR2 SYDVKM. Trimming took off 6 bases at V and 4 bases at J, with 19 bases between the two ends. The CDR3: CASSQDTRGANQPQHF. In DNA, the CDR3 is TGTGCCAGCAGCCAGGACACCCGGGGGGCGAATCAGCCCCAGCATTTT.

The chain uses TRBV5-1 and TRBJ1-1, with 9 bases fitting TRBD1. The germline CDR1 and CDR2 sequences are SGHRS and YFSETQ. V lost 2 bases and J lost 6; bases outside the gene matches: 8. This CDR3 has 15 residues. CDR3 sequence (DNA): TGCGCCAGCAGCTTTACGGGACAGGGAGGGCCTGAAGCTTTCTTT. Amino acids: CASSFTGQGGPEAFF.

The rearrangement links TRBV30 to TRBJ2-1; no clear D gene. Trimming pared 0 bases from V and 5 bases from J, leaving 8 bases between. The CDR3 consists of 13 residues. The germline CDR1 and CDR2 sequences are GTSNPN and SVGIG (reference sequence). The CDR3 sequence: CAWSVPPDNEQFF. The CDR3 DNA sequence: TGTGCCTGGAGTGTACCCCCGGACAATGAGCAGTTCTTC.

J is TRBJ2-1 and V is TRBV4-1, with 9 bases lining up with TRBD2. Germline V gene sequence: CDR1 MGHRA, CDR2 YSYEKL. The CDR3 totals 14 residues. Unmatched junction bases numbered 7, after V lost 1 base and J lost 12 bases. DNA of the CDR3: TGCGCCAGCAGCCAAGGTTCTAGCGGGACCGGGCAGTTCTTC. This encodes CASSQGSSGTGQFF.

V is TRBV29-1 and J is TRBJ2-3; D unresolved. The CDR3 extends over 9 amino acids. Trimming took off 7 bases at V and 5 bases at J, with 4 bases between the two ends. Germline V gene lookup returns CDR1 SQVTM and CDR2 ANQGSEA. The CDR3 loop reads CSAGDTQYF. DNA of the CDR3: TGCAGCGCCGGAGATACGCAGTATTTT.

This clone was seen only once. The J gene is TRBJ1-1, the V gene TRBV19; possible D gene TRBD1, 5 bases. The CDR3 length is 16 residues. Germline V lookup: CDR1 LNHDA, CDR2 SQIVND (reference sequence). V dropped 5 bases and J dropped 4 bases, with 20 bases sitting between them. The CDR3 region is CASSHGPRAGGTEAFF. Written as DNA, the CDR3 is TGTGCCAGTAGTCACGGTCCTAGAGCGGGGGGCACTGAAGCTTTCTTT. Together with reference TRBV19 and TRBJ1-1, the CDR3 gives the full variable domain: DGGITQSPKYLFRKEGQNVTLSCEQNLNHDAMYWYRQDPGQGLRLIYYSQIVNDFQKGDIAEGYSVSREKKESFPLTVTSAQKNPTAFYLCASSHGPRAGGTEAFFGQGTRLTVV.

The rearrangement uses TRBV5-1 and TRBJ1-2; D is possibly TRBD1 (6 bases). Germline CDR1 is SGHRS and CDR2 is YFSETQ. This CDR3 spans 14 amino acids. V lost 1 base and J 14 bases, leaving 21 bases between the germline ends. CDR3 in DNA: TGCGCCAGCAGCTTGATTCCCGGCGGGACATACGATACCTTC. Protein: CASSLIPGGTYDTF.

This sequence joins TRBV19 and TRBJ2-3; a weak D match, TRBD2 (6 bases). The V and J ends lost 4 bases and 0 bases respectively, with 8 bases between them. Germline values: CDR1 LNHDA, CDR2 SQIVND (reference sequence). The CDR3 spans 14 residues. CDR3 coding DNA: TGTGCCAGTAGTACTAGCGTTAGCACAGATACGCAGTATTTT. Residues: CASSTSVSTDTQYF.

The J gene is TRBJ2-3, the V gene TRBV19; D might be TRBD1 (6 bases). This CDR3 is 18 amino acids long. The ends were cut back, 0 bases at V and 3 bases at J, with 19 bases in the middle. Germline values: CDR1 LNHDA, CDR2 SQIVND (reference sequence). The DNA for the CDR3 is TGTGCCAGTAGTATAGAGCGCGTGGGCAGGGGCCGAACAGATACGCAGTATTTT. This sequence encodes CASSIERVGRGRTDTQYF.

The V gene is TRBV4-2, the J gene TRBJ2-7; 10 bases are a match to TRBD2. This CDR3 contains 15 residues. Germline values: CDR1 LGHNA, CDR2 YNFKEQ. J gave up 5 bases and V 0 bases, and 4 bases lay outside the gene matches. This chain's CDR3 is CASSQDQLAGNEQYF. The CDR3 DNA reads TGTGCCAGCAGCCAAGATCAACTAGCGGGGAACGAGCAGTACTTC.

The chain links TRBV7-2 to TRBJ1-1, with 12 bases aligning to TRBD1. CDR1 is SGHTA, CDR2 FQGNSA, per germline. V shed 2 bases, J shed 1 base, and the junction held 5 bases outside the gene matches. This CDR3 spans 17 amino acids. This chain's CDR3 is CASSLRGQGARNTEAFF. CDR3 sequence (DNA): TGTGCCAGCAGCTTAAGGGGACAGGGGGCTCGGAACACTGAAGCTTTCTTT.

The V call is TRBV28, the J call TRBJ2-7; no clear D gene. Germline lookup yields CDR1 MDHEN and CDR2 SYDVKM. The CDR3 runs 11 residues. V was cut by 4 bases and J by 7 bases, with 8 bases left in between. The CDR3 DNA reads TGTGCCAGCAGTTCAACCAGGGAGCAGTACTTC. It specifies CASSSTREQYF.

The J gene is TRBJ2-3, the V gene TRBV6-1; no clear D. The CDR3 is 13 residues long. Trimming pared 7 bases from V and 0 bases from J, leaving 8 bases between. The germline CDR1 and CDR2 sequences are MNHNS and SASEGT. CDR3 sequence (DNA): TGTGCCAGCAACCCCTCTAGCACAGATACGCAGTATTTT. Its protein is CASNPSSTDTQYF.

The rearrangement uses TRBV9 and TRBJ1-1, with D tentatively TRBD1 (6 bases). The CDR3 contains 13 residues. Trimming left V 4 bases short and J 4 bases short, with 11 bases between. The V gene's germline CDR1 is SGDLS and CDR2 YYNGEE. As DNA, the CDR3 is TGTGCCAGCAGCCGGCGGGGGCGCACTGAAGCTTTCTTT. As protein: CASSRRGRTEAFF.

Comment on this clone: This specimen includes other DNA sequences encoding the same CDR3. The chain employs TRBV25-1 and TRBJ1-2; possibly TRBD1 for D (5 bases). Looked up from germline, CDR1 is MGHDK and CDR2 is SYGVNS. Trimming stripped 3 bases from V and 2 bases from J, with 10 bases between. The CDR3 is made up of 14 amino acids. CDR3 protein: CASSERGENYGYTF. The CDR3 DNA reads as TGTGCCAGCAGTGAGAGGGGAGAAAACTATGGCTACACCTTC.

V and J are TRBV2 and TRBJ1-6; TRBD1 is a possible D gene (5 bases). CDR1 is SNHLY and CDR2 is FYNNEI in the germline V gene. The V and J ends lost 10 bases and 11 bases respectively, with 18 bases between them. This CDR3 is 13 amino acids long. Here the CDR3 reads CATEDTLGAPLHF. For the CDR3, the DNA is TGTGCCACGGAGGACACCTTAGGTGCACCCCTCCACTTT. Together with reference TRBV2 and TRBJ1-6, the CDR3 gives the full variable domain: EPEVTQTPSHQVTQMGQEVILRCVPISNHLYFYWYRQILGQKVEFLVSFYNNEISEKSEIFDDQFSVERPDGSNFTLKIRSTKLEDSAMYFCATEDTLGAPLHFGNGTRLTVT.

This clone was detected only a few times. The rearrangement joins TRBV7-9 to TRBJ2-3; 9 bases agree with TRBD1. This CDR3 has 14 amino acids. V was pared by 6 bases and J by 4 bases, with 5 bases of the junction left unmatched. Germline loops: CDR1 SEHNR, CDR2 FQNEAQ (reference sequence). The CDR3 is CASRAGTGSDTQYF. The CDR3, as DNA: TGTGCCAGCAGGGCCGGGACAGGGTCAGATACGCAGTATTTT.